This T cell receptor (beta chain) stems from a study of T cells in Graves' hyperthyroidism and ophthalmopathy. Broader study findings: Within blood appeared most thyroid clonotypes that had expanded above 0.001. A model of 13 V-J pairs discriminated ophthalmopathy from stable hyperthyroidism.

In its sample, this clonotype was seen a few times. The target antigen is unknown. Amplification of TCR beta CDR3 regions was performed using RNA transcripts as template. During a first-round RT-PCR of the TCR CDR3, the HTBI primer set was used. Each CDR3 protein is one row after TCRdb ran MiXCR on the multiplex PCR reads. The sample has roughly 420,000 distinct CDR3 sequences; approximately 14% are singletons. The authors obtained PBMCs from 10 ml of fresh peripheral blood. Trimming pared 4 bases from V and 2 bases from J, leaving 14 bases between. The CDR3 covers 14 residues. Germline V gene data show CDR1 as DFQATT and CDR2 as SNEGSKA (reference sequence).

The specimen was blood. The receptor's source is a woman aged 18-29 years with Graves' hyperthyroidism. V and J are TRBV20-1 and TRBJ1-2, with D unclear. The CDR3 loop is CSATTVGQNYGYTF. In DNA form, the CDR3 reads TGCAGTGCTACGACGGTGGGCCAAAACTATGGCTACACCTTC.